A selection of T cell receptor beta chains follows, all from one sample in a study of T cell changes during pregnancy in multiple sclerosis. Assay: immunoSEQ multiplex PCR; the TCRdb copy retains only in-frame clones and omits some. The sample shows roughly 84,000 clones, 80% to 95% of them seen only once. The source material was peripheral blood, sampled in the third trimester of pregnancy. The receptors were sampled from a female donor in good health, enrolled as a control in a pregnancy study. The conserved cysteine and the conserved F or W are not part of the CDR3 here. The order of the fields is V gene, J gene, clone size, CDR3 protein. Clone size is stated in some rows and not others, as once, few, many or a class when expanded.

V gene: TRBV5-1; J gene: TRBJ2-1; clone size: NA; CDR3 protein: ASSLVGQGATRLLDEQF
V gene: TRBV18; J gene: TRBJ1-1; clone size: NA; CDR3 protein: ASSPPGRGLVNTEAF
V gene: TRBV7-2; J gene: TRBJ2-7; clone size: NA; CDR3 protein: ASSLALAGPSYEQY
V gene: TRBV18; J gene: TRBJ2-5; clone size: NA; CDR3 protein: ASSPVGRETQY
V gene: TRBV19; J gene: TRBJ1-4; clone size: NA; CDR3 protein: ASSWGHEKLF
V gene: TRBV5-1; J gene: TRBJ1-2; clone size: NA; CDR3 protein: ASSLVQGLSYGYT
V gene: TRBV5-1; J gene: TRBJ2-3; clone size: NA; CDR3 protein: ASSPEVADTQY
V gene: TRBV5-6; J gene: TRBJ2-7; clone size: NA; CDR3 protein: ASSFGLAGGPDEQY
V gene: TRBV2; J gene: TRBJ2-1; clone size: NA; CDR3 protein: ASSSQGDNEQF
V gene: TRBV5-4; J gene: TRBJ2-1; clone size: NA; CDR3 protein: ASSSRGQAQKHPNEQF
V gene: TRBV2; J gene: TRBJ2-7; clone size: NA; CDR3 protein: ASSVWDRGNKNEQY
V gene: TRBV28; J gene: TRBJ2-5; clone size: NA; CDR3 protein: ASSSQIQGAETQY
V gene: TRBV4-1; J gene: TRBJ2-3; clone size: NA; CDR3 protein: ASSPTGTGGADTQY
V gene: TRBV7-2; J gene: TRBJ2-3; clone size: NA; CDR3 protein: ASSSSPGLAGADTQY
V gene: TRBV2; J gene: TRBJ1-4; clone size: few; CDR3 protein: ASSEGINEKLF
V gene: TRBV7-2; J gene: TRBJ2-7; clone size: NA; CDR3 protein: ASSPGFYEQY
V gene: TRBV19; J gene: TRBJ2-7; clone size: few; CDR3 protein: ASSPAGGPRGQY
V gene: TRBV14; J gene: TRBJ2-7; clone size: NA; CDR3 protein: ASSQDLSHEQY
V gene: TRBV5-1; J gene: TRBJ2-6; clone size: NA; CDR3 protein: ASSLEGWRGANVLT
V gene: TRBV5-4; J gene: TRBJ2-5; clone size: NA; CDR3 protein: ASSASRAGAHETQY
V gene: TRBV5-6; J gene: TRBJ2-7; clone size: NA; CDR3 protein: ASSIGLAPSYEQY
V gene: TRBV27; J gene: TRBJ2-6; clone size: once; CDR3 protein: ASSLWGAGANVLT
V gene: TRBV9; J gene: TRBJ1-3; clone size: NA; CDR3 protein: ASSEIRDRPGNTIY